Described below is a single TCR beta chain sequence and its context. Its specificity is not known. Primers: 60 Vbeta forward and 13 Jbeta reverse. Data came from immunoSEQ multiplex PCR; TCRdb stores just in-frame clones and leaves some out. The sample lists under 200,000 clones; around three quarters were seen once. This sample stems from a study of cytomegalovirus exposure and HLA in healthy donors. The wider study: Researchers previously reported finding fewer than 140 million unique TCR beta sequences from roughly 180 million T cells.

Study-wide points: The HLA-A and HLA-B alleles of most subjects were reportedly predicted accurately from TCR beta sequences. An analysis that came later showed most CMV-associated TCR beta chains appearing HLA-restricted.

The junction had 11 bases not matched to a gene; V was cut back by 5 bases and J by 6 bases. The length of the CDR3 is 16 residues. The germline gives CDR1 SGHNT, CDR2 YENEEA. The chain has TRBV11-3 and TRBJ2-2; 8 bases are shared with TRBD1. The sequencing input was PBMCs. The clonotype was recovered from a woman aged 40 to 55 in good health and CMV-seronegative. In DNA, the CDR3 is TGTGCCAGCAGCCCTCGGACAGGGAGTTATTCCGGGGAGCTGTTTTTT. Protein sequence: CASSPRTGSYSGELFF. Full variable domain (remainder filled in from reference TRBV11-3 and TRBJ2-2): EAGVVQSPRYKIIEKKQPVAFWCNPISGHNTLYWYLQNLGQGPELLIRYENEEAVDDSQLPKDRFSAERLKGVDSTLKIQPAELGDSAVYLCASSPRTGSYSGELFFGEGSRLTVL.